Here is one T cell receptor (beta chain) with its context. This clone's antigen is unknown. No much larger clone is present one base from it, and per-base qualities are unavailable. The record originates from a study of shared clonotypes between healthy human individuals (dated by TCRdb to 2019 to 2021). Regarding the research as a whole: A few men and a couple of women, aged 18 to 49 years, made up the cohort. For each donor, CD4 naive and CD4 memory were each given three plates, CD8 naive was given two plates, and CD8 memory was given one plate. The study deeply sequenced blood TCR repertoires of about five healthy adults to estimate repertoire size and the extent of clonotype sharing between individuals. Different laboratories and diverse techniques were used to prepare libraries and sequence TCR repertoires, to increase sequencing depth and limit assay-specific biases. Per donor, leukapheresis produced somewhere between about 0.9 and 9 billion PBMCs.

Using the deep immunoSEQ assay, TCR CDR3 regions were amplified from genomic DNA by multiplex PCR. Extracted genomic DNA from each cell subset was distributed evenly across all wells of several immunoSEQ 96-well plates, and each plate was treated as a replicate. For sorted subsets, approximately 200 ng of genomic DNA, equivalent to 25,000 to 35,000 T cell genomes, went into each replicate PCR. The purified libraries were quantified using a Qubit 3.0 fluorometer, sized with a Bioanalyzer 2100, and then quantified again using the KAPA Library Quantification kit. Every immunoSEQ 96-well plate was sequenced on a dedicated single-read 150-cycle Illumina NextSeq 550 flow cell. Processing in the source paper ran as follows. The immunoSEQ output contained only junctional sequences without quality scores, so filtering could not match that applied to full-length reads. Sequences were annotated with PyIR, a Python wrapper for IgBLAST v1.9, and V/J genes and CDR3 were assigned using IMGT germline references. Any read was removed if the V/J assignment was weak (E-value above 1e-6), the CDR3 was missing, or the read contained stop codons, out-of-frame junctions, or ambiguous translated residues. V3J clonotypes were defined as sequences sharing the same inferred V gene, J gene, and CDR3 amino acid sequence. The percentage overlap between two repertoires was calculated by dividing the number of shared unique clonotypes by the size of the smaller repertoire. Three approaches were used to assess repertoire richness: RTK rarefaction, the Chao1 estimator, and Recon v2.1 estimates of unobserved clonotypes. Generation probabilities for all TCRbeta clonotypes obtained by the gDNA method from a handful of donors were computed using OLGA. What TCRdb holds here is the immuneACCESS table cut down to in-frame rearrangements. Part of the clones is not present; checked against another copy, under half of the missing clones reflect an unresolved V gene, and the others are unexplained. The DNA was the basis for D and trimming; V, J and clone size are from that table. This sample comprises about 2.4 million clones, 90% to 95% of them detected only once. Approximately 0.36% of the sample is held by the ten biggest clonotypes.

Here is what the overall study found, with its caveats: Naive subsets generally had larger estimated clonotype richness than memory subsets did. Because the study included only a small number of donors, the genetic and exposure-history diversity represented was limited. Sampling was limited to blood, and TCR repertoires in tissue likely differ from TCR repertoires in blood. Compared with non-shared clonotypes, the clonotypes found in all four sorted-subset donors had higher generation probabilities. Based on pairwise subsampling, the degree of clonotype sharing among donors was expected to be affected by sequencing depth. Roughly 5% of naive CD4, 3.5% of naive CD8, about 2.1% of memory CD4, and about 0.4% of memory CD8 clonotypes were shared across several donors. Even with the large sequencing depth, rarefaction of the sorted-subset datasets indicated that sequencing was incomplete.

Healthy HIV-negative adults with no recently reported acute infections or vaccinations were included as donors. Every donor was a Caucasian adult residing in Nashville, Tennessee, USA. CD4+ T cells were enriched by magnetic negative selection, after which naive cells were positively selected on CD45RA and the negative fraction was taken as the memory subset. Blood was collected by leukapheresis, and PBMCs were isolated by Ficoll-Histopaque density gradient centrifugation and then cryopreserved in liquid nitrogen vapor phase. Analytical flow cytometry was used to check the purity and quantity of each magnetically sorted T cell population. Each sorted fraction had its genomic DNA isolated and then quantified by UV absorbance on a Nanodrop 2000c. This clonotype was sampled from a man aged 18 to 29 in good health. Some clones in this sample may be carry-over from other donors' samples. Input material: naive CD4+ T cells from PBMCs. This specimen's cell subset or site label, interpreted: CD45RA+ positively selected.

The DNA sequence follows: TGTGCCAGCAGCGTAGCCGAGACCCAAGATGAAGCTTTCTTT. Translated, it reads CASSVAETQDEAFF. In this chain, TRBV9 is recombined with TRBJ1-1; a confident D gene designation cannot be given. Reading from cysteine to phenylalanine, the CDR3 counts 14 amino acids. CDR3 DNA only is kept here, 42 bases in frame from base 1. Trimming removed 0 bases from V and 7 bases from J, leaving 13 bases between the germline ends. Reading the germline V gene gives CDR1 SGDLS and CDR2 YYNGEE. The reference TRBV9 and TRBJ1-1 proteins fill in what lies around the CDR3, so the full variable domain reads DSGVTQTPKHLITATGQRVTLRCSPRSGDLSVYWYQQSLDQGLQFLIQYYNGEERAKGNILERFSAQQFPDLHSELNLSSLELGDSALYFCASSVAETQDEAFFGQGTRLTVV.